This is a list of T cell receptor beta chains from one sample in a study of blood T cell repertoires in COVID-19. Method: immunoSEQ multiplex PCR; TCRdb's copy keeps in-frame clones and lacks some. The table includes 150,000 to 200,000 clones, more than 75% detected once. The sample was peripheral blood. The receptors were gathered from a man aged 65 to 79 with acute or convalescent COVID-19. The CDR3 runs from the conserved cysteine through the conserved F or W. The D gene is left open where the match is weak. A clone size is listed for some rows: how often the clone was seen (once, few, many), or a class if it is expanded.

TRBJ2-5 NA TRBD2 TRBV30 TGTGCCTGGAGTGTAGGGCTAGCGGGAGGGGGGGAGACCCAGTACTTC CAWSVGLAGGGETQYF
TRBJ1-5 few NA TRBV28 TGTGCCAGCAGTCCTCCCACAGGGATCGATCAGCCCCAGCATTTT CASSPPTGIDQPQHF
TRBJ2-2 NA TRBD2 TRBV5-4 TGTGCCAGCAGCTTGGCCTTTACTAGCGGGGGGTTTATCGGGGAGCTGTTTTTT CASSLAFTSGGFIGELFF
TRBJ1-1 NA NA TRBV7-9 TGTGCCAGCAGCTTGCAGGGGAACACTGAAGCTTTCTTT CASSLQGNTEAFF
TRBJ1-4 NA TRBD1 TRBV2 TGTGCCAGCAGACGGGACAGGGGGTCTGAAAAACTGTTTTTT CASRRDRGSEKLFF
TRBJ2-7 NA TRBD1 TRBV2 TGTGCCAGCAGTGTACAGGGGGTGCCCTCCTCCGAGCAGTACTTC CASSVQGVPSSEQYF
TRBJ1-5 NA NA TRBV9 TGTGCCAGCAGCGAGGGCGGGTGGGGTCAGCCCCAGCATTTT CASSEGGWGQPQHF
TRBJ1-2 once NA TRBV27 TGTGCCAGCAGTCTTAGACAGGATAGTGGCTACACCTTC CASSLRQDSGYTF
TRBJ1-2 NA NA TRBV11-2 TGTGCCAGCAGTTCTTCCGAGGCCTCTAACTATGGCTACACCTTC CASSSSEASNYGYTF
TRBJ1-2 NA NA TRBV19 TGTGCCAGTAGCCCCCAACAGTGGAACTATGGCTACACCTTC CASSPQQWNYGYTF
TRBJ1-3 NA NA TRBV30 TGTGCCTGGAGTGTACTAGGGAGCTCTGGAAACACCATATATTTT CAWSVLGSSGNTIYF
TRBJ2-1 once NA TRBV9 TGTGCCAGCAGCCCGTCGGGCAGGGTAGACAATGAGCAGTTCTTC CASSPSGRVDNEQFF
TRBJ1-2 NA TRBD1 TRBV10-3 TGTGCCATCAGTGAGTCTCCGAGGGGGCGCCTCTATGGCTACACCTTC CAISESPRGRLYGYTF
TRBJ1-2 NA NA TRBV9 TGTGCCAGCAGCGTAGATGGGGGCGCCTATGGCTACACCTTC CASSVDGGAYGYTF
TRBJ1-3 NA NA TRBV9 TGTGCCAGCAGCTCGGGACACCGTTCTGGAAACACCATATATTTT CASSSGHRSGNTIYF
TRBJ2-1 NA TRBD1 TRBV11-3 TGTGCCAGCAGCCTCGGGACAGGAGGAAGCCCTGAGCAGTTCTTC CASSLGTGGSPEQFF
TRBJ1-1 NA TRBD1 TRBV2 TGTGCCAGCAGCGACAGGGGTTTCGGCACTGAAGCTTTCTTT CASSDRGFGTEAFF
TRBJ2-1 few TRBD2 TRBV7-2 TGTGCCAGCAGCCCAGCGGGGCTGCAGCAGTTCTTC CASSPAGLQQFF
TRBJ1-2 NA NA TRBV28 TGTGCCAGCAGCACCCTTCGGGATGGCTACACCTTC CASSTLRDGYTF
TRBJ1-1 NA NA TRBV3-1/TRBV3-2 TGTGCCAGCAGCCAAGGGCCGGGGAGGATCACTGAAGCTTTCTTT CASSQGPGRITEAFF
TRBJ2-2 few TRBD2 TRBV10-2 TGCGCCAGCAGTACCTTCCTAGCGGGGGTGAACACCGGGGAGCTGTTTTTT CASSTFLAGVNTGELFF
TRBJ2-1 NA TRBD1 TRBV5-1 TGCGCCAGCAGCTCGCGTACAGGGGGCTATAGCTCCTACAATGAGCAGTTCTTC CASSSRTGGYSSYNEQFF
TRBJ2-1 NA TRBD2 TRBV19 TGTGCCAGTAGTCAGGGGGGACTAGCGGGTGAGCAGTTCTTC CASSQGGLAGEQFF
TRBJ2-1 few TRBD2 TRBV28 TGTGCCAGCACCCTAGGACTAGCGGGGTTCTACAATGAGCAGTTCTTC CASTLGLAGFYNEQFF
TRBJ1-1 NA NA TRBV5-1 TGCGCCAGCAGCTCTGGACAGATTTACATGAACACTGAAGCTTTCTTT CASSSGQIYMNTEAFF
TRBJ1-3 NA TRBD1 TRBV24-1 TGTGCCACCAGTGATCTCCTCGGGACAGGGACGGGAAACACCATATATTTT CATSDLLGTGTGNTIYF